The TCR beta chain under discussion was sequenced for a study of graft-versus-host responses after intestinal transplantation. Turning to the study itself: Recipients underwent multivisceral, liver-intestinal, or isolated intestinal transplants. Anti-thymocyte globulin induction was given to all recipients, followed by tacrolimus and steroids for around three years.

Overall study findings and caveats: The study found high graft-versus-host to host-versus-graft clonal ratios in allografts of patients with graft-donor T cell macrochimerism. GvH clonotypes were identified within recipient marrow, with a subset emerging first in ileum or blood.

The CDR3 has 18 amino acids. The ends lost 1 base at V and 3 bases at J; junction bases unmatched: 8. In germline, CDR1 is MNHEY, CDR2 SMNVEV (reference sequence). The method was immunoSEQ multiplex PCR; TCRdb's version includes in-frame clones alone and lacks a portion of them. The sample lists 40,000 to 60,000 clones; about 81% were seen once. Concerning this clone itself: Antigen specificity is unknown.

Sequenced material: unstimulated CD4+ T cells sorted from spleen or lymph node cells, taken before transplant. The TCR originated in a human donor who was the organ donor for an intestinal transplant. V gene TRBV27 combines with J gene TRBJ2-3; 12 positions match TRBD2. The CDR3 is CASSLFGLAGGRTDTQYF. As DNA, the CDR3 is TGTGCCAGCAGTTTATTTGGTCTAGCGGGAGGGCGTACAGATACGCAGTATTTT.